A single sample gave rise to the 19 T cell receptor beta chains below, sequenced in a study of spatial heterogeneity in lung cancer. Study results and limitations: Mutation tallies in tumors tracked expanded intratumoral alpha and beta TCR counts.

The sample's time point: sample taken at primary tumor resection. No antigens are known for them. TCRdb re-called the 5' RACE reads through MiXCR, storing one row per CDR3 protein. The sample yields some 3,000 distinct CDR3 sequences, roughly 6% seen once. This specimen was lung tumor tissue, taken at surgery. Receptor source: a male donor with early-stage non-small cell lung cancer.

By share, this clonotype ranks as medium-sized. The rearrangement joins TRBV11-2 to TRBJ1-5, with D hard to call. V was cut by 5 bases and J by 7 bases, with 12 bases left in between. CDR3 size: 13 residues. Germline assignment: CDR1 SGHAT and CDR2 FQNNGV. The CDR3 DNA reads TGTGCCAGCAGCCTTGCGGCGGGGCAGCCCCAGCATTTT. This gives the protein CASSLAAGQPQHF.

This clonotype rates as medium-sized. This sequence joins TRBV6-5 and TRBJ1-1; D is undetermined. Looked up from germline, CDR1 is MNHEY and CDR2 is SVGAGI. This CDR3 has 13 amino acids. The V end was cut by 0 bases, the J end by 5 bases, with 7 bases between. The CDR3 bases are TGTGCCAGCAGTTACTCGAGTATGACTGAAGCTTTCTTT. Amino acids: CASSYSSMTEAFF.

This clonotype is termed medium-sized (0.01 to 0.1%). The gene calls are TRBV30 and TRBJ1-5; D might be TRBD1 (5 bases). Trimming removed 2 bases at V and 3 bases at J, with 8 bases between. The CDR3 consists of 13 residues. Germline loops: CDR1 GTSNPN, CDR2 SVGIG (reference sequence). CDR3 in DNA: TGTGCCTGGAGTCGACAGCCCAATCAGCCCCAGCATTTT. This codes for CAWSRQPNQPQHF.

This clonotype was detected ten times or more. The gene calls are TRBV30 and TRBJ1-5, with D possibly matching TRBD1 (5 bases). Germline V gene data show CDR1 as GTSNPN and CDR2 as SVGIG (reference sequence). Trimming took 2 bases from V and 6 from J, leaving 11 bases between them. This CDR3 spans 13 amino acids. CDR3 loop: CAWSSRVGQPQHF. CDR3 sequence (DNA): TGTGCCTGGAGTAGCAGGGTTGGTCAGCCCCAGCATTTT.

The genes are TRBV5-4 and TRBJ2-1, with D unclear. The germline V gene encodes CDR1 SGHNT and CDR2 YYREEE (reference sequence). Trimming took off 5 bases at V and 7 bases at J, with 10 bases between the two ends. CDR3 length: 12 amino acids. CDR3 in amino acids: CASRTEENEQFF. CDR3 bases: TGTGCCAGCAGAACAGAGGAAAATGAGCAGTTCTTC.

This clonotype rates as medium-sized. The CDR3 is CASSYGDRVEKLFF. The CDR3 bases are TGTGCCAGCAGCTACGGGGACCGGGTTGAAAAACTGTTTTTT. The gene calls are TRBV6-5 and TRBJ1-4, with D possibly matching TRBD1 (5 bases). The CDR3 loop spans 14 amino acids. Between the trimmed V and J ends, which lost 6 bases and 7 bases, there was a span of 15 bases. Germline V lookup: CDR1 MNHEY, CDR2 SVGAGI.

This clonotype is termed medium-sized. This chain's CDR3 is CASCCRRGLFYEQYF. CDR3 coding DNA: TGTGCCAGCTGCTGCAGGCGGGGGCTGTTCTACGAGCAGTACTTC. The chain recombines TRBV28 with TRBJ2-7; possible D gene TRBD2, 7 bases. The germline V gene has CDR1 MDHEN and CDR2 SYDVKM. This CDR3 is built from 15 residues. Trimming left V 8 bases short and J 3 bases short, with 20 bases between. The whole variable domain, filled in from reference TRBV28 and TRBJ2-7, reads DVKVTQSSRYLVKRTGEKVFLECVQDMDHENMFWYRQDPGLGLRLIYFSYDVKMKEKGDIPEGYSVSREKKERFSLILESASTNQTSMYLCASCCRRGLFYEQYFGPGTRLTVT.

This clonotype is medium-sized (0.01 to 0.1%). V and J are TRBV7-6 and TRBJ2-6, with TRBD1 matching 7 bases. CDR3 length: 17 residues. Germline loops: CDR1 SGHVS, CDR2 FNYEAQ. V lost 1 base and J lost 0; bases outside the gene matches: 3. For the CDR3, the DNA is TGTGCCAGCAGCTTAGAGGACAGGTCCTCTGGGGCCAACGTCCTGACTTTC. Amino acids: CASSLEDRSSGANVLTF. Looking up the rest from reference TRBV7-6 and TRBJ2-6 gives the full variable domain: GAGVSQSPRYKVTKRGQDVALRCDPISGHVSLYWYRQALGQGPEFLTYFNYEAQQDKSGLPNDRFSAERPEGSISTLTIQRTEQRDSAMYRCASSLEDRSSGANVLTFGAGSRLTVL.

This clonotype is medium-sized (0.01 to 0.1%) by share. The chain uses TRBV12-3 or TRBV12-4 and TRBJ1-4; TRBD1 agrees at 10 bases. Unmatched junction bases numbered 10, after V lost 4 bases and J lost 8 bases. The CDR3 has 16 amino acids. Here the CDR3 DNA reads TGTGCCAGCAGTTCCCGTTGGGACAGGGGAGGAGAAAAACTGTTTTTT. It specifies CASSSRWDRGGEKLFF.

This clonotype appeared many times. The gene calls are TRBV9 and TRBJ2-7, with no clear D. Trimming took off 3 bases at V and 5 bases at J, with 15 bases between the two ends. The CDR3 covers 14 residues. Germline loops: CDR1 SGDLS, CDR2 YYNGEE. CDR3 nucleotides: TGTGCCAGCAGCGCGAACTCTATTGGAGACGAGCAGTACTTC. Encoded protein: CASSANSIGDEQYF.

This clonotype is termed medium-sized. The chain has TRBV6-2 or TRBV6-3 and TRBJ1-5; D is unresolved. CDR1 MNHEY and CDR2 SVGEGT come from the germline V gene. Trimming removed 6 bases from V and 2 bases from J, with 17 bases in between. There are 16 residues in the CDR3. CDR3 region: CASSPRTALGNQPQHF. The CDR3 DNA reads as TGTGCCAGCAGCCCACGGACGGCCTTGGGCAATCAGCCCCAGCATTTT.

Within the sample, this clonotype is medium-sized. The genes are TRBV20-1 and TRBJ1-6, with 11 nucleotides matching TRBD1. With 4 bases clipped from V and 17 bases from J, the junction kept 10 bases outside the gene matches. CDR1 is DFQATT and CDR2 is SNEGSKA in the germline V gene (reference sequence). The CDR3 runs to 13 residues. The CDR3 protein is CSATVGTGGEIHF. The CDR3 nucleotides read TGCAGTGCTACCGTGGGGACAGGGGGTGAGATCCACTTT.

By share of the sample, this clonotype is medium-sized. This chain's CDR3 is CSARDRQGSTEAFF. CDR3 DNA: TGCAGTGCTAGAGATCGTCAGGGCAGCACTGAAGCTTTCTTT. The chain has TRBV20-1 and TRBJ1-1, with D maybe TRBD1 (5 bases). The CDR3 totals 14 residues. Germline CDR1 DFQATT, CDR2 SNEGSKA (reference sequence). V gave up 0 bases and J gave up 4 bases, with 12 bases separating them.

By proportion, this clonotype is large. The J gene is TRBJ2-1, the V gene TRBV2; unclear D gene. This CDR3 comprises 11 residues. Deletions cut 7 bases from V and 9 bases from J, with 10 bases between. CDR1 is SNHLY and CDR2 is FYNNEI in the germline V gene. The CDR3 is CASKGRGEQFF. The CDR3 DNA sequence: TGTGCCAGCAAAGGGCGAGGTGAGCAGTTCTTC.

Within the sample, this clonotype is medium-sized. The CDR3 region is CASSLTGGTTEAFF. CDR3 sequence (DNA): TGTGCCAGCAGCTTGACAGGAGGGACCACTGAAGCTTTCTTT. The chain joins TRBV7-9 to TRBJ1-1; D is possibly TRBD1 (6 bases). This CDR3 is built from 14 residues. The V gene lost 3 bases and the J gene lost 4 bases, with 12 bases spanning the gap. CDR1 SEHNR and CDR2 FQNEAQ come from the germline V gene (reference sequence).

This clonotype is categorized as medium-sized. The rearrangement links TRBV9 to TRBJ2-1; D tentatively fits TRBD1 or TRBD2 (5 bases each). V dropped 3 bases and J dropped 12 bases, with 13 bases sitting between them. The CDR3 has 12 amino acids. The V gene's germline CDR1 is SGDLS and CDR2 YYNGEE. CDR3 protein: CASSGDGQGQFF. CDR3 in DNA: TGTGCCAGCAGCGGGGACGGCCAGGGGCAGTTCTTC. The entire variable domain, with the rest obtained from reference TRBV9 and TRBJ2-1, is as follows: DSGVTQTPKHLITATGQRVTLRCSPRSGDLSVYWYQQSLDQGLQFLIQYYNGEERAKGNILERFSAQQFPDLHSELNLSSLELGDSALYFCASSGDGQGQFFGPGTRLTVL.

This clonotype is termed hyperexpanded (1% or more). The J gene is TRBJ2-1, the V gene TRBV6-1; D not resolved. Looked up from germline, CDR1 is MNHNS and CDR2 is SASEGT. The CDR3 consists of 14 residues. V was cut by 5 bases and J by 5 bases, with 13 bases left in between. The CDR3 loop reads CASSSSMQDNEQFF. As DNA, the CDR3 is TGTGCCAGCAGTTCATCGATGCAGGACAATGAGCAGTTCTTC.

About this clonotype: A read error is possible here, since a much larger clone lies one base away. Here the CDR3 omits its conserved ending phenylalanine or tryptophan, so a read error is the likely source. The chain has TRBV29-1 and TRBJ1-1, with 9 bases matching TRBD1. V shed 7 bases, J shed 4 bases, and the junction held 7 bases outside the gene matches. The germline gives CDR1 SQVTM, CDR2 ANQGSEA. This CDR3 is built from 13 residues. The CDR3 DNA follows: TGCAGCGGTGACAGGGGGATTGGCACTGAAGCTTTCCTT. Its protein product is CSGDRGIGTEAFL.

By sample fraction, this clonotype is medium-sized. The chain joins TRBV29-1 to TRBJ1-1; D gene ambiguous. CDR3 length equals 12 residues. Trimming stripped 7 bases from V and 0 bases from J, with 9 bases between. The germline CDR1 and CDR2 sequences are SQVTM and ANQGSEA. CDR3 in DNA: TGCAGCGCTGACGGCATGAACACTGAAGCTTTCTTT. It translates to CSADGMNTEAFF.